These 16 T cell receptor beta chains came from one sample sequenced in a study of T cell responses to AZD1222 COVID-19 vaccine. Sequenced by immunoSEQ multiplex PCR; TCRdb stores in-frame clones only, minus some. The top ten clones hold more than 0.8% of a sample with nearly 200,000 clones, about 93% of them seen once. The starting material was peripheral blood, obtained 28 days after the second AZD1222 dose. The source of these receptors is an adult who received the AZD1222 COVID-19 vaccine.

The chain has TRBV2 and TRBJ2-7, with a possible D match to TRBD2 (7 bases). This CDR3 is built from 14 residues. V dropped 5 bases and J dropped 7 bases, with 18 bases sitting between them. Germline V gene data show CDR1 as SNHLY and CDR2 as FYNNEI. Here the CDR3 DNA reads TGTGCCAGCAGTTACGCGGGGGCATTCAGGGAGCAGTACTTC. This sequence encodes CASSYAGAFREQYF.

The gene calls are TRBV19 and TRBJ2-3, with D perhaps matching TRBD2 (7 bases). Deletions cut 6 bases from V and 5 bases from J, with 15 bases between. The germline gives CDR1 LNHDA, CDR2 SQIVND (reference sequence). This CDR3 spans 14 amino acids. The CDR3 loop reads CASRTRGGGDTQYF. The CDR3 DNA reads TGTGCCAGTAGGACAAGGGGGGGCGGAGATACGCAGTATTTT.

The V gene is TRBV7-2, the J gene TRBJ1-5; TRBD1 matches 7 bases. The CDR3 spans 16 residues. Germline V gene data show CDR1 as SGHTA and CDR2 as FQGNSA. V gave up 5 bases and J gave up 5 bases; unmatched junction bases: 12. The CDR3 DNA reads as TGTGCCAGCAGCCCTCAGGTAGGGGGCTCCCATCAGCCCCAGCATTTT. Translation: CASSPQVGGSHQPQHF.

This chain links TRBV3-1 (or the pseudogene TRBV3-2) with TRBJ2-2; perhaps D is TRBD1 or TRBD2 (6 bases each). This CDR3 is built from 17 residues. Germline lookup yields CDR1 LGHDT and CDR2 YNNKEL (reference sequence). V was trimmed by 0 bases and J by 7 bases, leaving 18 bases between them. In DNA form, the CDR3 reads TGTGCCAGCAGCCAAGATCGGCACCCCGGGGGCGGCGGGGAGCTGTTTTTT. It is translated as CASSQDRHPGGGGELFF.

V and J are TRBV5-4 and TRBJ2-7, with TRBD1 identical over 9 bases. The CDR3 is 16 residues long. In germline, CDR1 is SGHNT, CDR2 YYREEE (reference sequence). Trimming took 0 bases from V and 5 from J; bases not matched to a gene: 9. This CDR3 reads CASSLAGGQGSHEQYF. CDR3 nucleotides: TGTGCCAGCAGCTTGGCCGGGGGACAGGGATCCCACGAGCAGTACTTC.

This chain links TRBV6-2 or TRBV6-3 with TRBJ1-6; 8 nucleotides align to TRBD1. Germline lookup yields CDR1 MNHEY and CDR2 SVGEGT. The CDR3 is 17 residues long. V shed 6 bases, J shed 7 bases, and the junction held 14 bases outside the gene matches. The CDR3 nucleotides are TGTGCCAGCAGCACCCTTTTGACAGGGGCAGTGAATTCACCCCTCCACTTT. Encoded protein: CASSTLLTGAVNSPLHF.

The chain links TRBV5-1 to TRBJ1-6; D call uncertain. Trimming cost V 6 bases and J 10 bases, with 17 bases left between them. CDR3 size: 14 residues. The germline CDR1 and CDR2 sequences are SGHRS and YFSETQ. CDR3 nucleotides: TGCGCCAGCACCCTGGAATCATCTGGGTCACCCCTCCACTTT. This gives the protein CASTLESSGSPLHF.

This clone was seen more than once but under ten times. The gene calls are TRBV6-1 and TRBJ2-7; weak D call: TRBD1 (5 bases). CDR1 and CDR2 from the germline V gene are MNHNS and SASEGT. Trimming took off 3 bases at V and 1 base at J, with 10 bases between the two ends. This CDR3 region has 14 residues. CDR3 nucleotide sequence: TGTGCCAGCAGTGAGGGGCTGGGGTCCTACGAGCAGTACTTC. This codes for CASSEGLGSYEQYF.

The gene calls are TRBV28 and TRBJ1-1; the D gene is possibly TRBD1 (6 bases). Trimming pared 1 base from V and 5 bases from J, leaving 11 bases between. CDR3 length: 14 residues. Germline V gene data show CDR1 as MDHEN and CDR2 as SYDVKM. Written as DNA, the CDR3 is TGTGCCAGCAGTTTATCCCAGGGGTGGACTGAAGCTTTCTTT. Protein sequence: CASSLSQGWTEAFF.

The chain recombines TRBV5-6 with TRBJ2-7, with D perhaps TRBD1 (6 bases). Germline CDR1 SGHDT, CDR2 YYEEEE. CDR3 length: 12 residues. V was clipped by 3 bases and J by 7 bases, with 11 bases between them. CDR3 loop: CASSWDDREQYF. The CDR3 nucleotides are TGTGCCAGCAGCTGGGATGACAGGGAGCAGTACTTC.

This clone was detected a few times. This rearrangement joins TRBV6-1 to TRBJ1-2; the D is unclear. The CDR3 is 14 amino acids. Germline assignment: CDR1 MNHNS and CDR2 SASEGT. Trimming took off 0 bases at V and 8 bases at J, with 13 bases between the two ends. CDR3 region: CASSEARWESGYTF. CDR3 in DNA: TGTGCCAGCAGTGAAGCGCGTTGGGAGTCGGGCTACACCTTC.

The chain has TRBV3-1 (or the pseudogene TRBV3-2) and TRBJ1-2, with no clear D. Germline V CDR1 and CDR2: LGHDT, YNNKEL (reference sequence). This CDR3 is built from 14 residues. V dropped 0 bases and J dropped 3 bases, with 8 bases sitting between them. The CDR3, as DNA: TGTGCCAGCAGCCAAGAGTTTGGAGACTATGGCTACACCTTC. Translated, it gives CASSQEFGDYGYTF.

The rearrangement uses TRBV5-6 and TRBJ2-5, with TRBD1 matching over 7 bases. Germline CDR1 reads SGHDT; CDR2 reads YYEEEE. The CDR3 sequence is 19 residues long. The V and J ends lost 1 base and 5 bases, in that order; junction bases with no gene match: 20. The DNA of the CDR3 is TGTGCCAGCAGCTTGCTTCTGGGGACAGAGGCAAGAAGGAGGGAGACCCAGTACTTC. It codes for CASSLLLGTEARRRETQYF.

This clone was seen a single time. The V gene is TRBV15, the J gene TRBJ2-7, with 10 bases fitting TRBD2. This CDR3 has 16 amino acids. Germline V CDR1 and CDR2: LNHNV, YYDKDF (reference sequence). J gave up 4 bases and V 0 bases, and 6 bases lay outside the gene matches. The CDR3 spells CATSRDPTSGVYEQYF. The CDR3 DNA follows: TGTGCCACCAGCAGAGATCCTACTAGCGGGGTATACGAGCAGTACTTC.

This chain connects TRBV20-1 to TRBJ2-5; D is possibly TRBD2 (6 bases). From germline, CDR1 is DFQATT and CDR2 SNEGSKA (reference sequence). The germline V and J ends were trimmed by 3 bases and 7 bases, with 15 bases remaining between them. The CDR3 has 13 amino acids. The CDR3 sequence is CSASWAGPGTQYF. The CDR3 DNA follows: TGCAGTGCTAGTTGGGCGGGACCCGGGACCCAGTACTTC.

The DNA of the CDR3 is TGTGCCAGCCAACAGGGGGCTCTCACTGAAGCTTTCTTT. Amino acids: CASQQGALTEAFF. This chain connects TRBV28 to TRBJ1-1; TRBD1 matches 9 bases. CDR1 and CDR2 (germline): MDHEN, SYDVKM. This CDR3 is 13 amino acids long. Trimming removed 8 bases from V and 4 bases from J; junction bases left unmatched: 5.